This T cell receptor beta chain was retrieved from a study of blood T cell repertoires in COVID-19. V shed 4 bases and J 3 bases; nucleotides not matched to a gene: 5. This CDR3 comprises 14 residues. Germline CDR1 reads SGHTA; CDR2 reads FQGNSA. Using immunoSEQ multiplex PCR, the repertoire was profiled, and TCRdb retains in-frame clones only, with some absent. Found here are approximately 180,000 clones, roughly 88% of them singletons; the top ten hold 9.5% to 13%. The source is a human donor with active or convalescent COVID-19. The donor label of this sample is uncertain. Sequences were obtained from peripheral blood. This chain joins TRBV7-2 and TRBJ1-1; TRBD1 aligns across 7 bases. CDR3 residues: CASSWGTEYTEAFF. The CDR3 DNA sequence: TGTGCCAGCAGCTGGGGGACAGAGTACACTGAAGCTTTCTTT.